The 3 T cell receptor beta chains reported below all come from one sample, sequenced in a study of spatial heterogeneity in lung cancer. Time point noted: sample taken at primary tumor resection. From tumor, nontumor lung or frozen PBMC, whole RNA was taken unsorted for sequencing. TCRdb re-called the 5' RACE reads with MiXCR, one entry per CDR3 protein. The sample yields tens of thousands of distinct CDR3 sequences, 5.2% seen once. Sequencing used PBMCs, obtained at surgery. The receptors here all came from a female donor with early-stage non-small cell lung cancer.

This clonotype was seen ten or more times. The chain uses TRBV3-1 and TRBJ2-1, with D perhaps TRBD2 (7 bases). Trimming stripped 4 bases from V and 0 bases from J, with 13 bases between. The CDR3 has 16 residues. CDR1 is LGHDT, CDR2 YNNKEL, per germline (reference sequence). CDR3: CASSRRGGASYNEQFF. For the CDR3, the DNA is TGTGCCAGCAGCCGAAGGGGGGGGGCCTCCTACAATGAGCAGTTCTTC.

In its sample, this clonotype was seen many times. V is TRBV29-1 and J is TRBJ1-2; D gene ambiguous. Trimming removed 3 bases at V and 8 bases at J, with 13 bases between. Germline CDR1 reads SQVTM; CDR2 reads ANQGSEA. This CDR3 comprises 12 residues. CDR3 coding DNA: TGCAGCGTTGAGCTCACGTCAAGAGGCTACACCTTC. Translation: CSVELTSRGYTF. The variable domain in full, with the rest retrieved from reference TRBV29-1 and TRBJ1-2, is SAVISQKPSRDICQRGTSLTIQCQVDSQVTMMFWYRQQPGQSLTLIATANQGSEATYESGFVIDKFPISRPNLTFSTLTVSNMSPEDSSIYLCSVELTSRGYTFGSGTRLTVV.

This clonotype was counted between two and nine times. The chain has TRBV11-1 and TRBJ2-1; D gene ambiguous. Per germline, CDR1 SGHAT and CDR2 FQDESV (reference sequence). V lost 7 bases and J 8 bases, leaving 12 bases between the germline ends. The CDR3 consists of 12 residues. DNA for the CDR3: TGTGCCAGCACCCGGAGTGGCGATGAGCAGTTCTTC. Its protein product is CASTRSGDEQFF.